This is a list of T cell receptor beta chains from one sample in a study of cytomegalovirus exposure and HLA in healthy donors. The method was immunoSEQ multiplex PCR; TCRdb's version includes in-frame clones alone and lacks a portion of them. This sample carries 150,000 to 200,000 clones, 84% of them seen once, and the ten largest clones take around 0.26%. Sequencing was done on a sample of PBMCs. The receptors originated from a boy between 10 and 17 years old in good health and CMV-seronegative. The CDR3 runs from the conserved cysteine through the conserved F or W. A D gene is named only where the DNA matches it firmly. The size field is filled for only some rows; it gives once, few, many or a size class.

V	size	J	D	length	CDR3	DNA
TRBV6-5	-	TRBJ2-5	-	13	CASSWDFEETQYF	TGTGCCAGCAGCTGGGACTTCGAAGAGACCCAGTACTTC
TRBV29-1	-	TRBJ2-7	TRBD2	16	CSVEDWGLGGAGEQYF	TGCAGCGTTGAAGATTGGGGATTGGGAGGGGCAGGGGAGCAGTACTTC
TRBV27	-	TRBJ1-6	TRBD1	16	CASRFLPGQGNSPLHF	TGTGCCAGCAGGTTCCTACCGGGACAGGGTAATTCACCCCTCCACTTT
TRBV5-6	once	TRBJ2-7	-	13	CASGEAASYEQYF	TGTGCCAGCGGAGAGGCAGCGTCCTACGAGCAGTACTTC
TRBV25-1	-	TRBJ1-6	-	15	CASSEQGTYNSPLHF	TGTGCCAGCAGTGAACAGGGGACATACAATTCACCCCTCCACTTT
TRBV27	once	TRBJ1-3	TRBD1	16	CASSKDREYSGNTIYF	TGTGCCAGCAGCAAAGACAGGGAATACTCTGGAAACACCATATATTTT
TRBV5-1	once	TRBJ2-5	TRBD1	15	CASSLRQGDQETQYF	TGCGCCAGCAGCTTGCGACAGGGGGACCAAGAGACCCAGTACTTC
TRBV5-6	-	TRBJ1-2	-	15	CASSPPHTAANGYTF	TGTGCCAGCAGCCCGCCCCACACAGCTGCAAATGGCTACACCTTC
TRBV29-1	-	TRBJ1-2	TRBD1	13	CSVEVDRAHGYTF	TGCAGCGTTGAGGTGGACAGGGCACATGGCTACACCTTC
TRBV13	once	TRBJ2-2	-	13	CASSSGGPGELFF	TGTGCCAGCAGCTCCGGGGGGCCCGGGGAGCTGTTTTTT
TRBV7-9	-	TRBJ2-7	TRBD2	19	CASSPFTGTRLAGALDQYF	TGTGCCAGCAGCCCATTCACCGGGACGAGACTAGCGGGAGCCCTTGACCAGTACTTC
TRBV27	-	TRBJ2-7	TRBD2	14	CASAAGDQTYEQYF	TGTGCCAGCGCGGCGGGAGATCAAACCTACGAGCAGTACTTC
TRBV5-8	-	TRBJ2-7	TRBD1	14	CASRREGAAYEQYF	TGTGCCAGCAGACGAGAGGGGGCCGCCTACGAGCAGTACTTC
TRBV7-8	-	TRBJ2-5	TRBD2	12	CASTPRGETQYF	TGTGCCAGCACCCCGCGGGGGGAGACCCAGTACTTC
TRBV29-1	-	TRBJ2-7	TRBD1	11	CSAGTGYEQYF	TGCAGCGCGGGGACAGGGTACGAGCAGTACTTC
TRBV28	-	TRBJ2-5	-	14	CASRQTGKQETQYF	TGTGCCAGCAGACAGACCGGGAAACAAGAGACCCAGTACTTC
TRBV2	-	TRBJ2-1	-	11	CASPSYNEQFF	TGTGCCAGCCCATCCTACAATGAGCAGTTCTTC
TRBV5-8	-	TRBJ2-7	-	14	CASSPYGVPYEQYF	TGTGCCAGCAGCCCCTACGGGGTTCCCTACGAGCAGTACTTC
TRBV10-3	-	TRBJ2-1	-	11	CAIRQVDEQFF	TGTGCCATCAGACAGGTGGATGAGCAGTTCTTC
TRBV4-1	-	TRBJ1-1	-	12	CASSRNQGEAFF	TGCGCCAGCAGCCGCAATCAGGGGGAAGCTTTCTTT
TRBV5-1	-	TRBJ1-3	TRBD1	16	CASSSQGEVSGNTIYF	TGCGCCAGCAGCTCACAGGGGGAGGTCTCTGGAAACACCATATATTTT
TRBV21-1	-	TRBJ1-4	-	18	CASTSGRGRGATNEKLFF	TGTGCCAGCACTTCCGGGCGGGGGCGGGGTGCAACTAATGAAAAACTGTTTTTT
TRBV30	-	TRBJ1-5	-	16	CAWSPPGGRSNQPQHF	TGTGCCTGGAGTCCTCCGGGAGGCCGAAGCAATCAGCCCCAGCATTTT
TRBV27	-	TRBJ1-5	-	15	CASSPQGQSNQPQHF	TGTGCCAGCAGTCCCCAAGGACAGAGCAATCAGCCCCAGCATTTT
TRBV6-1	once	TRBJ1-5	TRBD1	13	CASSDRGNQPQHF	TGTGCCAGCAGCGACAGGGGGAATCAGCCCCAGCATTTT
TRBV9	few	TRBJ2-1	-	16	CASSGPTLGQNNEQFF	TGTGCCAGCAGCGGACCCACTTTAGGACAGAACAATGAGCAGTTCTTC
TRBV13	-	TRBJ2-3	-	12	CASSTGQPRQYF	TGTGCCAGCAGCACCGGACAGCCGAGGCAGTATTTT
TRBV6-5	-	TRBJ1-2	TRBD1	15	CASSRDRGLNYGYTF	TGTGCCAGCAGTAGGGACAGGGGTCTTAACTATGGCTACACCTTC
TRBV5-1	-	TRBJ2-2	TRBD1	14	CASSLTGGTGELFF	TGCGCCAGCAGCCTGACAGGGGGGACCGGGGAGCTGTTTTTT
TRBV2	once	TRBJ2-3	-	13	CASSVDILDTQYF	TGTGCCAGCAGTGTAGACATTCTGGATACGCAGTATTTT
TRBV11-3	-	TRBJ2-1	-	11	CASSQRQEQFF	TGTGCCAGCAGCCAACGACAGGAGCAGTTCTTC
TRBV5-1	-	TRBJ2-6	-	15	CASSPPGAGANVLTF	TGCGCCAGCAGCCCCCCGGGGGCTGGGGCCAACGTCCTGACTTTC
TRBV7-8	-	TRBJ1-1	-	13	CASSLRLNTEAFF	TGTGCCAGCAGCTTGCGTTTGAACACTGAAGCTTTCTTT
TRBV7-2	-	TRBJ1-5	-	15	CASSLVGGVGQPQHF	TGTGCCAGCAGCTTAGTTGGCGGGGTAGGTCAGCCCCAGCATTTT
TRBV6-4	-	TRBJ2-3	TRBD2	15	CASSERGSGGDTQYF	TGTGCCAGCAGTGAACGGGGTAGCGGGGGAGATACGCAGTATTTT
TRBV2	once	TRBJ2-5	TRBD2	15	CASRTSGRAGETQYF	TGTGCCAGCCGGACTAGCGGGAGGGCCGGGGAGACCCAGTACTTC
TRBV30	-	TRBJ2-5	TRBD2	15	CAWSVGLAGAETQYF	TGTGCCTGGAGTGTAGGACTAGCGGGGGCAGAGACCCAGTACTTC
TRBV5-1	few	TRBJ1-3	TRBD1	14	CASSFGQGGNTIYF	TGCGCCAGCAGCTTCGGACAGGGCGGAAACACCATATATTTT
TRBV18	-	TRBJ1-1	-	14	CASSPTGLRTEAFF	TGTGCCAGCTCACCAACGGGTCTAAGAACTGAAGCTTTCTTT
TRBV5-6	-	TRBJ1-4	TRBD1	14	CASSWGTGVEKLFF	TGTGCCAGCAGCTGGGGGACAGGGGTTGAAAAACTGTTTTTT
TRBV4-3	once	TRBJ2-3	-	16	CASSQHYRDRTDTQYF	TGCGCCAGCAGCCAACACTACAGGGATCGCACAGATACGCAGTATTTT
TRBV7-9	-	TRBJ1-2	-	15	CASSLGSVTNYGYTF	TGTGCCAGCAGCTTAGGTAGCGTTACTAACTATGGCTACACCTTC
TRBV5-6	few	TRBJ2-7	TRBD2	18	CASSLALAGIPSHYEQYF	TGTGCCAGCAGCTTGGCTTTAGCGGGTATCCCCAGCCACTACGAGCAGTACTTC
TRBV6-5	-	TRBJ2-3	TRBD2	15	CASGLAGGSTDTQYF	TGTGCCAGCGGATTAGCGGGGGGGAGTACAGATACGCAGTATTTT
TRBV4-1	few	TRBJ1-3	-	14	CASSQGHSGNTIYF	TGCGCCAGCAGCCAGGGGCACTCTGGAAACACCATATATTTT
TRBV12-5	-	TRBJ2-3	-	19	CASGPWGLAVGDSTDTQYF	TGTGCTAGTGGTCCATGGGGGCTAGCCGTGGGAGACAGCACAGATACGCAGTATTTT
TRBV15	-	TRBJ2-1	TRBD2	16	CATSRGTSGSGNEQFF	TGTGCCACCAGCAGAGGGACTAGCGGGAGCGGGAATGAGCAGTTCTTC
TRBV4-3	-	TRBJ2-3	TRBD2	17	CASSPRLAGGLWDTQYF	TGCGCCAGCAGCCCCCGGTTGGCGGGGGGGCTTTGGGATACGCAGTATTTT
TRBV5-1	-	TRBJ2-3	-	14	CASSYGLRTDTQYF	TGCGCCAGCAGCTATGGACTACGCACAGATACGCAGTATTTT
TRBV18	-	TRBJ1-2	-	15	CASSPQDSYGHGYTF	TGTGCCAGCTCACCTCAGGACAGTTACGGCCATGGCTACACCTTC
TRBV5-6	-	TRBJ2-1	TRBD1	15	CASSLRDRVYNEQFF	TGTGCCAGCAGCTTAAGGGACAGGGTCTACAATGAGCAGTTCTTC
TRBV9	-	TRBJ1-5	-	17	CASSVGGSGHQDQPQHF	TGTGCCAGCAGCGTAGGGGGTTCGGGACACCAAGATCAGCCCCAGCATTTT
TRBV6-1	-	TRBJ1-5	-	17	CASSEAFGLRRNQPQHF	TGTGCCAGTAGTGAAGCATTCGGGTTACGCCGGAATCAGCCCCAGCATTTT
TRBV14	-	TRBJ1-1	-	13	CASSQERAGAAFF	TGTGCCAGCAGCCAAGAACGGGCAGGGGCTGCTTTCTTT
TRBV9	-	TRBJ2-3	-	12	CASSVESSELYF	TGTGCCAGCAGCGTAGAGTCTAGCGAGTTGTATTTT
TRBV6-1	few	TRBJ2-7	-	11	CASSPGTSEYF	TGTGCCAGCAGCCCAGGGACATCGGAGTACTTC
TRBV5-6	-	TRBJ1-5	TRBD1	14	CASSFRGSNQPQHF	TGTGCCAGCAGCTTCAGGGGGAGCAATCAGCCCCAGCATTTT
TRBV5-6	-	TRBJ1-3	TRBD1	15	CASSLAGTEKNTIYF	TGTGCCAGCAGCTTGGCAGGGACAGAAAAAAACACCATATATTTT